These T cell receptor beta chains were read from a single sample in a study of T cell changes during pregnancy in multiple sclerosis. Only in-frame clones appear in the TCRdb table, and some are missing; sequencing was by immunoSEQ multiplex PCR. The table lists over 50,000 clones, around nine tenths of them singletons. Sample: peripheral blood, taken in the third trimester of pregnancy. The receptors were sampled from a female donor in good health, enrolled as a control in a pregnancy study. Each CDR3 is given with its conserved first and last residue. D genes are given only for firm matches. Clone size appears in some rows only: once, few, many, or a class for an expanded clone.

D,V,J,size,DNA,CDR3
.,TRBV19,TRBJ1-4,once,TGTGCCAGTAGTATAGGCACCCCGAGGATTAATGAAAAACTGTTTTTT,CASSIGTPRINEKLFF
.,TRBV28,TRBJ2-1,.,TGTGCCAGCAGTTTAGTTGCGGGGCCCTACAATGAGCAGTTCTTC,CASSLVAGPYNEQFF
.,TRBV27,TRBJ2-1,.,TGTGCCAGCAGTCAGACGGGGGAGCAGTTCTTC,CASSQTGEQFF
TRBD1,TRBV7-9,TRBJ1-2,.,TGTGCCAGCAGCGCCCGGGACAGGGGGCTGTCGGGCTACACCTTC,CASSARDRGLSGYTF
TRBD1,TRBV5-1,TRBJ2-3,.,TGCGCCAGCAACGTGGGACAGAAGGATACGCAGTATTTT,CASNVGQKDTQYF
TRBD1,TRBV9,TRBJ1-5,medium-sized,TGTGCCAGCAGCGGTGGGGACAGCCTTAATCAGCCCCAGCATTTT,CASSGGDSLNQPQHF
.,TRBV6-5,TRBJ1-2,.,TGTGCCAGCAGTGACCGGACTCGCTACACCTTC,CASSDRTRYTF
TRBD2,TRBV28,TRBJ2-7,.,TGTGCCAGTAAGAAACTCCCCGGGAGGTACGAGCAGTACTTC,CASKKLPGRYEQYF
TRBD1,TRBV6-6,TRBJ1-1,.,TGTGCCAGCACCGTACCACAGGGGACCACTGAAGCTTTCTTT,CASTVPQGTTEAFF
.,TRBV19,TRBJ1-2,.,TGTGCCAGTAGTATATCGGGGACAACTAACTATGGCTACACCTTC,CASSISGTTNYGYTF
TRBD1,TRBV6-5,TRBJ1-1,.,TGTGCCAGCTGCGGGGCAGGGGGCGACACTGAAGCTTTCTTT,CASCGAGGDTEAFF
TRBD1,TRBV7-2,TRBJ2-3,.,TGTGCCAGCAGCCAGACAGGGCGGGTTGATACGCAGTATTTT,CASSQTGRVDTQYF
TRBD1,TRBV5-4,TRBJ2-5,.,TGTGCCAGCAGCTCGACAGGGGCGGAGACCCAGTACTTC,CASSSTGAETQYF
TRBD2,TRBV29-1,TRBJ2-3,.,TGCAGCGCCGGGACTAGCGGGAATACGCAGTATTTT,CSAGTSGNTQYF
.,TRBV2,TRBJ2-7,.,TGTGCCAGCAGTAACCAGGGATCCATCGAGCAGTACTTC,CASSNQGSIEQYF
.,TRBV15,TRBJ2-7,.,TGTGCCACCAGCACGGGAGAGTACGAGCAGTACTTC,CATSTGEYEQYF
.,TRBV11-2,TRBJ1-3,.,TGTGCCACCTACCTCTCTGGAAACACCATATATTTT,CATYLSGNTIYF
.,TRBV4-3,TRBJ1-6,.,TGCGCCAGCAGCCAAGAGGAGAGCTCCTATAATTCACCCCTCCACTTT,CASSQEESSYNSPLHF
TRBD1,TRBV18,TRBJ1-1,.,TGTGCCAGCTCACCAGACAGGGGCTCCACTGAAGCTTTCTTT,CASSPDRGSTEAFF
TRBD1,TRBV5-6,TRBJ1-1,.,TGTGCCAGCAGCCCGGACAGGAGGAACACTGAAGCTTTCTTT,CASSPDRRNTEAFF
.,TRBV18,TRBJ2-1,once,TGTGCCAGCTCACTTAATACAGGGAGTGCCTACAATGAGCAGTTCTTC,CASSLNTGSAYNEQFF
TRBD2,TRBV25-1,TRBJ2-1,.,TGTGCCAGCAGTGCCGGGGGGAGGTCGGAGCAGTTCTTC,CASSAGGRSEQFF
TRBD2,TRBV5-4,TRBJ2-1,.,TGTGCCAGCAGCCCCGGTGGTAGCGGGGGGACGAGCTCCTACAATGAGCAGTTCTTC,CASSPGGSGGTSSYNEQFF
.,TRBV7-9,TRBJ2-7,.,TGTGCCAGCAGCCCCCGACGGGAAGCCCCATACTTC,CASSPRREAPYF
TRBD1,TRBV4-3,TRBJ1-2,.,TGCGCCAGCAGCCACGGACAGGGGTCTTCTGGCTACACCTTC,CASSHGQGSSGYTF
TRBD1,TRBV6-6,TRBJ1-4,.,TGTGCCAGCAGTTACTCGAAGGGGGCTGCTAATGAAAAACTGTTTTTT,CASSYSKGAANEKLFF
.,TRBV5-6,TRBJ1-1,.,TGTGCCAGCACCAAACAGGGTTCTAGGAAAGATGGCACTGAAGCTTTCTTT,CASTKQGSRKDGTEAFF
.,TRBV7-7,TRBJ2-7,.,TGTGCTAGCAGCCCAGCCCCAAAGGGGTACACCTACGAGCAGTACTTC,CASSPAPKGYTYEQYF
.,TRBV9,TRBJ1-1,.,TGTGCCAGCAGCCCCCCCTTCCCACGGGGGGCTTTCTTT,CASSPPFPRGAFF
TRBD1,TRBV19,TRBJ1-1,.,TGTGCCAGTAGCAAGCTTGACAGGGGTTGGACTGAAGCTTTCTTT,CASSKLDRGWTEAFF
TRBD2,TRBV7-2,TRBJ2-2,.,TGTGCCAGCATCCTCGATCTAGCGGGGGTCAACACCGGGGAGCTGTTTTTT,CASILDLAGVNTGELFF
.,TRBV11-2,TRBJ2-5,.,TGTGCCAGCAGCTTAGAAATACAAGAGACCCAGTACTTC,CASSLEIQETQYF
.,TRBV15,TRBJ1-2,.,TGTGCCACCAGCCCAGGAGGGAGTGCCTATGGCTACACCTTC,CATSPGGSAYGYTF
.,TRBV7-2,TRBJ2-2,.,TGTGCCAGCAGGGGGCGGGGGCCGAACACCGGGGAGCTGTTTTTT,CASRGRGPNTGELFF
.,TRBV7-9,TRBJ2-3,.,TGTGCCAGCAGCTATGAGGGCGGGACAGATACGCAGTATTTT,CASSYEGGTDTQYF
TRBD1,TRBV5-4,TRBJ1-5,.,TGTGCCAGCAGCGCGGACAGGAATCAGCCCCAGCATTTT,CASSADRNQPQHF
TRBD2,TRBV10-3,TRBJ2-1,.,TGTGCCATCAGACCTAGCGGGGGGGCAAATGAGCAGTTCTTC,CAIRPSGGANEQFF
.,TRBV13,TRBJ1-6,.,TGTGCCAGCGGGCCGCGCTCCTATAATTCACCCCTCCACTTT,CASGPRSYNSPLHF